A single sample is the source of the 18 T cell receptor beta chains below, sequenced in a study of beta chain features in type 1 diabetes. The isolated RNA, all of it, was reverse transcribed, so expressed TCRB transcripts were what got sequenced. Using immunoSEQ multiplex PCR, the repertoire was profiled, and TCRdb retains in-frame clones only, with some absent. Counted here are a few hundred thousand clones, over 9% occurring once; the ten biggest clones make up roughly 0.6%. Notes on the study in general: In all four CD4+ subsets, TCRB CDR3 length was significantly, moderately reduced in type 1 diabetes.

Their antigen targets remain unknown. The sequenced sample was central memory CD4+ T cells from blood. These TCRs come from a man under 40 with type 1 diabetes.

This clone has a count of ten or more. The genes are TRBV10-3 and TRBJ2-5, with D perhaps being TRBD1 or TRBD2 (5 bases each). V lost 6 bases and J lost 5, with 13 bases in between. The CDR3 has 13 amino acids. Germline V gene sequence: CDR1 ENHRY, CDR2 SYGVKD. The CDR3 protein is CAISRGPQETQYF. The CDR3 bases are TGTGCCATCAGCCGGGGACCCCAGGAGACCCAGTACTTC.

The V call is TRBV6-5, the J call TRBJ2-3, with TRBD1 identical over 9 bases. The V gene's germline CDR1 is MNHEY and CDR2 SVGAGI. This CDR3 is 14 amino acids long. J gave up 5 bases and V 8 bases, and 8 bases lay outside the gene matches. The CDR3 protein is CASSGQGYIDTQYF. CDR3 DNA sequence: TGTGCCAGCTCGGGACAGGGATATATAGATACGCAGTATTTT.

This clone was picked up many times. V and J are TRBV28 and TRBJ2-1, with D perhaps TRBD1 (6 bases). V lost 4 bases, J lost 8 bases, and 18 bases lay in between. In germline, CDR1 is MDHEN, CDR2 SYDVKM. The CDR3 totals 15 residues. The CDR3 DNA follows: TGTGCCAGCAGTTACAGAACAGGGCGCAGCGATGAGCAGTTCTTC. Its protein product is CASSYRTGRSDEQFF.

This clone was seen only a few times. CDR3 protein: CASSLDSRGTLSYNEQFF. CDR3 DNA sequence: TGCGCCAGCAGCTTGGATAGCAGGGGGACACTCTCCTACAATGAGCAGTTCTTC. The chain combines TRBV5-1 with TRBJ2-1; 7 bases line up with TRBD1. Germline V gives CDR1 SGHRS, CDR2 YFSETQ. V trimming: 0 bases; J trimming: 0 bases; junction bases outside the gene matches: 9. The CDR3 contains 18 residues. Variable domain in full (rest from reference TRBV5-1 and TRBJ2-1): KAGVTQTPRYLIKTRGQQVTLSCSPISGHRSVSWYQQTPGQGLQFLFEYFSETQRNKGNFPGRFSGRQFSNSRSEMNVSTLELGDSALYLCASSLDSRGTLSYNEQFFGPGTRLTVL.

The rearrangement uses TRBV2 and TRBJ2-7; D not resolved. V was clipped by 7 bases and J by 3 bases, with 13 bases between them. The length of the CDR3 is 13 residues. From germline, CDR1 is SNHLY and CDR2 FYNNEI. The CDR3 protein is CASMEGILYEQYF. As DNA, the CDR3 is TGTGCCAGCATGGAAGGAATTCTCTACGAGCAGTACTTC.

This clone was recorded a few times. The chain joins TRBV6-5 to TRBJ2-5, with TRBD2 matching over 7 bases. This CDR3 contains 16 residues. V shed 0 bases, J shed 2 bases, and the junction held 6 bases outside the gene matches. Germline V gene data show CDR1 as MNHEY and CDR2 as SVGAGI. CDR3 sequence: CASSYSREGTQETQYF. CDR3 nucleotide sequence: TGTGCCAGCAGTTACTCCAGGGAGGGTACACAAGAGACCCAGTACTTC.

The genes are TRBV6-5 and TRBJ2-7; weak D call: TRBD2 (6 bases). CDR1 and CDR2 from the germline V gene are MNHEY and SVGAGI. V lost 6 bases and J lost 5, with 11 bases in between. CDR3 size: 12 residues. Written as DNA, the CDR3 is TGTGCCAGCAGCCGCGGGGCCCACGAGCAGTACTTC. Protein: CASSRGAHEQYF.

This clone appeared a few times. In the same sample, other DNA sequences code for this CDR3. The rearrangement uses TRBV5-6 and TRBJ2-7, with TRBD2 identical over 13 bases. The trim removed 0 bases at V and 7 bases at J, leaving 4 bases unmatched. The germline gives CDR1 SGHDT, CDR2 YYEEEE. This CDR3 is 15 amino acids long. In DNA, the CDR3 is TGTGCCAGCAGCTTGGTTGGACTAGCGGGAGAGGAGCAGTACTTC. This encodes CASSLVGLAGEEQYF.

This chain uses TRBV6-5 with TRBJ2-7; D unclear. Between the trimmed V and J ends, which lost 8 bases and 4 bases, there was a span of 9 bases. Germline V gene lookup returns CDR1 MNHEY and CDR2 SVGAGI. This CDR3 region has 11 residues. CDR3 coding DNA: TGTGCCAGCTCGATCGGATACGAGCAGTACTTC. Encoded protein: CASSIGYEQYF.

The CDR3 DNA reads TGTGCCAGCCTCCCTAGCCGGGCGGGAGGTCTCTACGAGCAGTACTTC. The encoded protein is CASLPSRAGGLYEQYF. The chain couples TRBV28 to TRBJ2-7; 8 positions agree with TRBD2. CDR1 and CDR2 (germline): MDHEN, SYDVKM. V dropped 8 bases and J dropped 3; count of bases not matched to a gene: 15. This CDR3 has 16 residues.

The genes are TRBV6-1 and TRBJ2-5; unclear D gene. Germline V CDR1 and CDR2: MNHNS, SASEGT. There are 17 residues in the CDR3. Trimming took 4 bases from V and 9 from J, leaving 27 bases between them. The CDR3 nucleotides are TGTGCCAGCAGTGCCCCTACTGAGGCCCTACGGTCTAAGGCCCAGTACTTC. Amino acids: CASSAPTEALRSKAQYF.

Written as DNA, the CDR3 is TGTGCCAGCAGCTTAGGGTCAGCCCCGGAGGACACCATATATTTT. Amino acids: CASSLGSAPEDTIYF. This chain uses TRBV7-2 with TRBJ1-3; D is undetermined. CDR1 SGHTA and CDR2 FQGNSA come from the germline V gene. V was shortened by 1 base and J by 8 bases, with 15 bases between the two germline ends. This CDR3 has 15 residues.

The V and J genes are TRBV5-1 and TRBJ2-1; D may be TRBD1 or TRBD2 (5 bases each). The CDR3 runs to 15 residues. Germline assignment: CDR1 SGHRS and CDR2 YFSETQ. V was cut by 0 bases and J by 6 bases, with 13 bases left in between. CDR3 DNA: TGCGCCAGCAGCTTGGGGGGGAGTATGTCCAATGAGCAGTTCTTC. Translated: CASSLGGSMSNEQFF.

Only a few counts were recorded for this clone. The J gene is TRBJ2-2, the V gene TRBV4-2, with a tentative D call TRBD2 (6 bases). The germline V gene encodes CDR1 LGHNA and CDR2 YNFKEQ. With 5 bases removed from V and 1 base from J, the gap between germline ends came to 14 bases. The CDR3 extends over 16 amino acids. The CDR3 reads CASSLGGTLNTGELFF. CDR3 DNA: TGTGCCAGCAGCTTGGGTGGGACTTTGAACACCGGGGAGCTGTTTTTT.

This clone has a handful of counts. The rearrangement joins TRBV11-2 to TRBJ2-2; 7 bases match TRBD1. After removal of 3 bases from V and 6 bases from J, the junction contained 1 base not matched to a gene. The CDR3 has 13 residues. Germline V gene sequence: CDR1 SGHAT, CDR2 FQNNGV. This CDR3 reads CASSFGTAGELFF. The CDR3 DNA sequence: TGTGCCAGCAGCTTTGGGACAGCCGGGGAGCTGTTTTTT.

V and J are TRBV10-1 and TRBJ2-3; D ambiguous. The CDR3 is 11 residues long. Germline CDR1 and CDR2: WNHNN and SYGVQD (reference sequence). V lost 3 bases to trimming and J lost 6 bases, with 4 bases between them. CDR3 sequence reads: CASSDHDTQYF. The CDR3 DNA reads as TGCGCCAGCAGTGACCACGATACGCAGTATTTT.

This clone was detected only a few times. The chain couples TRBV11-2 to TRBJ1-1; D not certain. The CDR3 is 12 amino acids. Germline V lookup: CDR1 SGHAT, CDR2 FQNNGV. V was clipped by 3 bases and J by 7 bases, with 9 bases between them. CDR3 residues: CASSFYGVEAFF. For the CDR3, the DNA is TGTGCCAGCAGCTTTTATGGGGTTGAAGCTTTCTTT. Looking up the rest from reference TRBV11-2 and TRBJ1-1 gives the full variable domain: EAGVAQSPRYKIIEKRQSVAFWCNPISGHATLYWYQQILGQGPKLLIQFQNNGVVDDSQLPKDRFSAERLKGVDSTLKIQPAKLEDSAVYLCASSFYGVEAFFGQGTRLTVV.

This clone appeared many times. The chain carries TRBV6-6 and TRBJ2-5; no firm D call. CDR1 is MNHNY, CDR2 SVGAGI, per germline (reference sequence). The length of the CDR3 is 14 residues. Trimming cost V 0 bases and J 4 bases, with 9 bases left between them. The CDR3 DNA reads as TGTGCCAGCAGTTACTCGAGGCTTGGAGAGACCCAGTACTTC. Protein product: CASSYSRLGETQYF.